Each of the 25 T cell receptor beta chains below was sequenced from the same sample in a study of blood T cell repertoires in COVID-19. Some clones are missing from TCRdb's copy, which holds only in-frame ones; the method was immunoSEQ multiplex PCR. The repertoire holds approximately 260,000 clones, with about 81% as singletons. The sequencing sample was made of PBMCs or T cells enriched from blood (not recorded which). Receptors were obtained from a man aged 25 to 40 with acute COVID-19.

This clone occurred a few times. The chain recombines TRBV28 with TRBJ2-1; 15 nucleotides agree with TRBD2. J was trimmed by 7 bases and V by 3 bases; bases with no gene match: 10. Germline CDR1 is MDHEN and CDR2 is SYDVKM. This CDR3 has 18 amino acids. The CDR3 region is CASSLTGLAGGPGNEQFF. CDR3 bases: TGTGCCAGCAGTTTGACGGGACTAGCGGGGGGCCCTGGGAATGAGCAGTTCTTC.

This chain connects TRBV19 to TRBJ2-2; 8 positions match TRBD1. This CDR3 is 15 amino acids long. The V gene's germline CDR1 is LNHDA and CDR2 SQIVND (reference sequence). V lost 4 bases to trimming and J lost 3 bases; unmatched junction nucleotides: 4. Here the CDR3 reads CASSNQGADTGELFF. The CDR3 nucleotides are TGTGCCAGTAGTAACCAGGGGGCGGACACCGGGGAGCTGTTTTTT. The full variable domain, rest sourced from reference TRBV19 and TRBJ2-2, is DGGITQSPKYLFRKEGQNVTLSCEQNLNHDAMYWYRQDPGQGLRLIYYSQIVNDFQKGDIAEGYSVSREKKESFPLTVTSAQKNPTAFYLCASSNQGADTGELFFGEGSRLTVL.

V is TRBV7-2 and J is TRBJ1-6, with 12 bases that match TRBD1. The trim removed 3 bases at V and 15 bases at J, leaving 6 bases unmatched. This CDR3 contains 14 residues. The germline V gene has CDR1 SGHTA and CDR2 FQGNSA. The CDR3 DNA reads as TGTGCCAGCAGCTTCCGGGACAGGGGGCAGGGCCTCCACTTT. Its protein product is CASSFRDRGQGLHF.

J is TRBJ1-1 and V is TRBV7-2; 8 bases are shared with TRBD1. The germline gives CDR1 SGHTA, CDR2 FQGNSA. V shed 5 bases, J shed 5 bases, and the junction held 10 bases outside the gene matches. The CDR3 length is 15 residues. CDR3 DNA: TGTGCCAGCAGCGGGCGGGGACAGGTGGGGACTGAAGCTTTCTTT. This encodes CASSGRGQVGTEAFF.

This chain connects TRBV5-5 to TRBJ1-6; tentatively, D is TRBD1 (5 bases). V lost 2 bases and J lost 7, with 13 bases in between. This CDR3 has 15 residues. Germline assignment: CDR1 SGHKS and CDR2 YYEKEE (reference sequence). The CDR3 reads CASSLAWGENSPLHF. CDR3 sequence (DNA): TGTGCCAGCAGCTTAGCCTGGGGGGAGAATTCACCCCTCCACTTT.

V and J are TRBV20-1 and TRBJ2-2; D remains unclear. Germline V gene lookup returns CDR1 DFQATT and CDR2 SNEGSKA (reference sequence). CDR3 size: 13 residues. The V gene lost 3 bases and the J gene lost 3 bases, with 8 bases spanning the gap. The DNA for the CDR3 is TGCAGTGCTAGTGCTGGGCACACCGGGGAGCTGTTTTTT. Amino acids: CSASAGHTGELFF.

V usage is TRBV5-6 and J usage is TRBJ1-4; D is unresolved. Trimming pared 4 bases from V and 5 bases from J, leaving 15 bases between. Germline assignment: CDR1 SGHDT and CDR2 YYEEEE. CDR3 length: 15 residues. This CDR3 is CASSPLAGRNEKLFF. Written as DNA, the CDR3 is TGTGCCAGCAGCCCTTTGGCAGGAAGGAATGAAAAACTGTTTTTT.

The genes are TRBV2 and TRBJ1-1; TRBD1 matches at 7 bases. Germline V gives CDR1 SNHLY, CDR2 FYNNEI. The CDR3 contains 14 residues. The trim removed 1 base at V and 5 bases at J, leaving 4 bases unmatched. CDR3: CASSEGGGGTEAFF. In DNA, the CDR3 is TGTGCCAGCAGTGAAGGAGGGGGCGGTACTGAAGCTTTCTTT.

V gene TRBV9 combines with J gene TRBJ2-1; 8 nucleotides align to TRBD2. CDR1 is SGDLS and CDR2 is YYNGEE in the germline V gene. This CDR3 region has 15 residues. The junction had 2 bases not matched to a gene; V was cut back by 0 bases and J by 3 bases. The DNA of the CDR3 is TGTGCCAGCAGCGTAGCAGCGGGAGACTACAATGAGCAGTTCTTC. Residues: CASSVAAGDYNEQFF.

The genes are TRBV12-3 or TRBV12-4 and TRBJ1-1; D ambiguous. The germline V and J ends were trimmed by 3 bases and 4 bases, with 6 bases remaining between them. The CDR3 totals 12 residues. The CDR3 DNA is TGTGCCAGCAGTTTTAGTACCACTGAAGCTTTCTTT. Protein sequence: CASSFSTTEAFF.

The chain links TRBV7-2 to TRBJ2-3; D not certain. Germline V gene lookup returns CDR1 SGHTA and CDR2 FQGNSA. The CDR3 loop spans 14 amino acids. V was cut by 5 bases and J by 0 bases, with 9 bases left in between. The CDR3 protein is CASSKTSSTDTQYF. CDR3 coding DNA: TGTGCCAGCAGCAAAACAAGTAGCACAGATACGCAGTATTTT.

This clone was seen more than once but under ten times. The chain links TRBV11-2 to TRBJ2-2; TRBD1 is a possible D gene (5 bases). V shed 3 bases and J shed 4 bases, with 12 bases lying between them. The germline CDR1 and CDR2 sequences are SGHAT and FQNNGV. The CDR3 runs 15 residues. The DNA for the CDR3 is TGTGCCAGCAGCTTTGGCAGGGAAGGCACCGGGGAGCTGTTTTTT. This sequence encodes CASSFGREGTGELFF.

The gene calls are TRBV7-2 and TRBJ1-4; 8 positions match TRBD1. From germline, CDR1 is SGHTA and CDR2 FQGNSA. The J segment lost 5 bases and the V segment lost 1 base, leaving 12 bases of the junction unmatched. The CDR3 consists of 18 residues. CDR3 protein: CASSLVRVRTGNNEKLFF. CDR3 nucleotides: TGTGCCAGCAGCTTAGTTAGGGTTAGGACAGGGAACAATGAAAAACTGTTTTTT.

This clone was detected once. The chain is built from TRBV6-5 and TRBJ2-7; possibly TRBD1 for D (6 bases). The germline gives CDR1 MNHEY, CDR2 SVGAGI. The CDR3 is 13 amino acids. Trimming removed 4 bases from V and 1 base from J, with 8 bases in between. DNA for the CDR3: TGTGCCAGCAGTTCCAGGGGTTCCTACGAGCAGTACGTC. Amino acids: CASSSRGSYEQYV.

The chain combines TRBV27 with TRBJ2-1; 8 bases are shared with TRBD2. Looked up from germline, CDR1 is MNHEY and CDR2 is SMNVEV (reference sequence). This CDR3 has 15 residues. V shed 7 bases and J 4 bases; nucleotides not matched to a gene: 9. The DNA of the CDR3 is TGTGCCAGCAACAAAGCGGGGGAGTATTACAATGAGCAGTTCTTC. Translating gives CASNKAGEYYNEQFF.

The chain carries TRBV5-4 and TRBJ1-2; 8 bases are a match to TRBD1. The germline V gene has CDR1 SGHNT and CDR2 YYREEE (reference sequence). The junction had 10 bases not matched to a gene; V was cut back by 3 bases and J by 9 bases. The CDR3 is 14 residues long. The DNA of the CDR3 is TGTGCCAGCAGCTGGACCGGGACAGGTGGGAGCTACACCTTC. It translates to CASSWTGTGGSYTF.

This rearrangement joins TRBV29-1 to TRBJ2-1, with D perhaps matching TRBD1 (5 bases). This CDR3 has 15 residues. The V end was cut by 4 bases, the J end by 4 bases, with 17 bases between. Per germline, CDR1 SQVTM and CDR2 ANQGSEA. For the CDR3, the DNA is TGCAGCGTTGTACTCAGGGCCTCTTGGTACAATGAGCAGTTCTTC. It yields the protein CSVVLRASWYNEQFF.

Only one count was recorded for this clone. This chain uses TRBV27 with TRBJ1-5; maybe TRBD1 (6 bases). This CDR3 is built from 16 residues. Germline values: CDR1 MNHEY, CDR2 SMNVEV (reference sequence). V lost 5 bases, J lost 3 bases, and 17 bases lay in between. The CDR3 coding sequence is TGTGCCAGCAGTCAACGGGCCCAGGGGAACAATCAGCCCCAGCATTTT. It yields the protein CASSQRAQGNNQPQHF.

This chain joins TRBV11-2 and TRBJ1-4; a possible D gene is TRBD1 (5 bases). Trimming left V 3 bases short and J 3 bases short, with 14 bases between. Germline CDR1 reads SGHAT; CDR2 reads FQNNGV. The CDR3 is 16 amino acids. The CDR3 loop is CASSLYAGQANEKLFF. CDR3 coding DNA: TGTGCCAGCAGCTTGTATGCGGGGCAGGCTAATGAAAAACTGTTTTTT.

V usage is TRBV4-1 and J usage is TRBJ1-1; TRBD1 aligns across 11 bases. The V segment lost 1 base and the J segment 6 bases; nucleotides outside the gene matches: 7. CDR1 is MGHRA, CDR2 YSYEKL, per germline. The CDR3 is 16 residues long. CDR3 protein: CASSQVRTGGRPEAFF. DNA of the CDR3: TGCGCCAGCAGCCAAGTCCGGACAGGGGGCCGTCCTGAAGCTTTCTTT.

CDR3 nucleotide sequence: TGTGCCAGCAGCCAAGGACAGGCCTATGGCTACACCTTC. As protein: CASSQGQAYGYTF. The gene calls are TRBV3-1 (or the pseudogene TRBV3-2) and TRBJ1-2; weak D call: TRBD1 (6 bases). This CDR3 region has 13 residues. Trimming stripped 1 base from V and 4 bases from J, with 7 bases between. From germline, CDR1 is LGHDT and CDR2 YNNKEL (reference sequence).

The chain uses TRBV7-9 and TRBJ1-1; possible D gene TRBD1, 5 bases. CDR1 is SEHNR and CDR2 is FQNEAQ in the germline V gene (reference sequence). Trimming stripped 5 bases from V and 4 bases from J, with 14 bases between. There are 14 residues in the CDR3. CDR3 sequence: CASSPPDRRTEAFF. The CDR3 region has the DNA TGTGCCAGCAGCCCCCCCGACAGACGCACTGAAGCTTTCTTT.

The V and J genes are TRBV7-9 and TRBJ2-3, with 8 nucleotides matching TRBD1. J was trimmed by 6 bases and V by 2 bases; bases with no gene match: 13. This CDR3 is 17 amino acids long. Germline V CDR1 and CDR2: SEHNR, FQNEAQ (reference sequence). CDR3 in amino acids: CASSLRQSTGDGDTQYF. For the CDR3, the DNA is TGTGCCAGCAGCTTACGCCAATCGACAGGGGATGGGGATACGCAGTATTTT.

The chain is built from TRBV2 and TRBJ1-4; D call uncertain. The CDR3 contains 14 residues. The V gene lost 11 bases and the J gene lost 2 bases, with 15 bases spanning the gap. The germline gives CDR1 SNHLY, CDR2 FYNNEI. The CDR3 sequence is CADSLFGTNEKLFF. The CDR3 bases are TGTGCCGACTCGCTGTTTGGGACTAATGAAAAACTGTTTTTT.

This clone was detected only a few times. The V gene is TRBV6-2 or TRBV6-3, the J gene TRBJ1-6; D not certain. Trimming left V 5 bases short and J 6 bases short, with 14 bases between. This CDR3 region has 15 residues. CDR1 and CDR2 from the germline V gene are MNHEY and SVGEGT. The CDR3 sequence is CASSHLYNSNSPLHF. The CDR3 bases are TGTGCCAGCAGTCACCTATACAACAGTAATTCACCCCTCCACTTT.